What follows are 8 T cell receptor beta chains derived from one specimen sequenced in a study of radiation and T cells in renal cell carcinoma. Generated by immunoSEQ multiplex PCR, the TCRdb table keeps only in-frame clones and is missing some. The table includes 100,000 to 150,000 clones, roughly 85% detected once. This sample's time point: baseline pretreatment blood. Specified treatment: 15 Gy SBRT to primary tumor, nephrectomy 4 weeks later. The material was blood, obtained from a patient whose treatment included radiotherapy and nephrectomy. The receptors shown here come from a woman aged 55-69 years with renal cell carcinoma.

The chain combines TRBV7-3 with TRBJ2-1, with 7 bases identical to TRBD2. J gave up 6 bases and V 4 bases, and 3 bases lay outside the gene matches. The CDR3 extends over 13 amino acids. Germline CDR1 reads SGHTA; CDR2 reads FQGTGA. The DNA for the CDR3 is TGTGCCAGCAGCTCCGGGACTACCAATGAGCAGTTCTTC. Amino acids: CASSSGTTNEQFF. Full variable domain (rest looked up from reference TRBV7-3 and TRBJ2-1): GAGVSQTPSNKVTEKGKYVELRCDPISGHTALYWYRQSLGQGPEFLIYFQGTGAADDSGLPNDRFFAVRPEGSVSTLKIQRTERGDSAVYLCASSSGTTNEQFFGPGTRLTVL.

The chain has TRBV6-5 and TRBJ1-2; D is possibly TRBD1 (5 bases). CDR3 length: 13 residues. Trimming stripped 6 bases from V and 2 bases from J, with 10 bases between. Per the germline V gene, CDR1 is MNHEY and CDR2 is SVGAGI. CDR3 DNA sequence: TGTGCCAGCAGAGACAGTGGCAACTATGGCTACACCTTC. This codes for CASRDSGNYGYTF.

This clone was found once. CDR3 bases: TGCAGCGTCCCCGGCCCCACTAATGAAAAACTGTTTTTT. It specifies CSVPGPTNEKLFF. The chain is built from TRBV29-1 and TRBJ1-4; D unclear. The length of the CDR3 is 13 residues. V lost 6 bases and J 2 bases, leaving 10 bases between the germline ends. Germline V CDR1 and CDR2: SQVTM, ANQGSEA.

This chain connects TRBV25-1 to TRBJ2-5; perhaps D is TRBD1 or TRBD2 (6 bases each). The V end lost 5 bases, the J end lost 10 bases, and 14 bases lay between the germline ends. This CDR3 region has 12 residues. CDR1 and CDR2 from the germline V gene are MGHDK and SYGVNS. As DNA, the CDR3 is TGTGCCAGCAGTCCAGAAGGGGGGTACCAGTACTTC. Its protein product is CASSPEGGYQYF.

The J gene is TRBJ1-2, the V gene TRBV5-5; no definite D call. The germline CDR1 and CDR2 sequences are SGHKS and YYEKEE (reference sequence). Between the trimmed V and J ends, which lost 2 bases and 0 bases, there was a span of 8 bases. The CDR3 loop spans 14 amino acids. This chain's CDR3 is CASSLRGPNYGYTF. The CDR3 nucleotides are TGTGCCAGCAGCTTACGGGGTCCTAACTATGGCTACACCTTC.

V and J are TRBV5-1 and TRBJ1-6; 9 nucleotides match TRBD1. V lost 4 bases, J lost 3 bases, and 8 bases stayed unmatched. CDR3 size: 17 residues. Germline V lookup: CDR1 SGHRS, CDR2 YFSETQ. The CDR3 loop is CASSPQTGGIYNSPLHF. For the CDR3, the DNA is TGCGCCAGCAGCCCTCAGACAGGGGGGATCTATAATTCACCCCTCCACTTT.

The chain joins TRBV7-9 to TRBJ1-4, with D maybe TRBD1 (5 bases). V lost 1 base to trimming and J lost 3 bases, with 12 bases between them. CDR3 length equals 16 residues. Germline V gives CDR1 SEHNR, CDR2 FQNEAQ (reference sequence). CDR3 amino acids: CASSLVEGPSNEKLFF. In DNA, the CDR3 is TGTGCCAGCAGCTTAGTAGAGGGGCCGTCTAATGAAAAACTGTTTTTT.

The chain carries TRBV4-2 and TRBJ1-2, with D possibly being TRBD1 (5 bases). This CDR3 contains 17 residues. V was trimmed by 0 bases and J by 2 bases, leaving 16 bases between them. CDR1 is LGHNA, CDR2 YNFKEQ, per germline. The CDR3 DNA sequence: TGTGCCAGCAGCCAAGATCGGCTGATCAGGGTCAACTATGGCTACACCTTC. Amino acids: CASSQDRLIRVNYGYTF.